These T cell receptor beta chains were read from a single sample in a study of T cell responses to AZD1222 COVID-19 vaccine. The assay was immunoSEQ multiplex PCR, and TCRdb's table has in-frame clones only and misses some. The table lists approximately 150,000 clones, around 89% of them singletons. The specimen comprised peripheral blood, sampled on day 0 of AZD1222 vaccination. The source of these receptors is an adult in good health. Each CDR3 is given with its conserved first and last residue. The D gene is left open where the match is weak.

d_call v_call cdr3_aa
TRBD1 TRBV28 CAVRQGARTGELFF
NA TRBV12-5 CASAGPEVALHF
NA TRBV3-1/TRBV3-2 CASSQGGQPQHF
TRBD1 TRBV28 CASSFRDRAYGYTF
TRBD1 TRBV6-2/TRBV6-3 CASSTKGQGKNTEAFF
TRBD2 TRBV27 CASSSGAGGPTDTQYF
NA TRBV5-4 CASRERAAGANVLTF
NA TRBV9 CASSVQGSHGYTF
NA TRBV7-6 CASSSGLITSTDTQYF
NA TRBV6-1 CASSEAGVTNTEAFF
NA TRBV4-2 CASSQDPAYSNQPQHF
TRBD1 TRBV7-8 CAASDRALTGELFF
TRBD1 TRBV11-1 CASSHGTGRNEQYF
NA TRBV19 CASGTVTSFYGYTF
TRBD1 TRBV5-1 CATRQGPNYEQYF
NA TRBV12-3/TRBV12-4 CASSIGETQYF
TRBD1 TRBV24-1 CATRGQSNTGELFF
NA TRBV19 CASSILTTNYGYTF
NA TRBV7-3 CASSIRPDNEQFF
NA TRBV28 CASSSPGSYYGYTF
NA TRBV7-3 CASSFGPDRSNTGELFF
NA TRBV5-1 CASSPQGTGNTIYF
NA TRBV5-1 CASSLTGWSTDTQYF
TRBD1 TRBV13 CASSGRRTGYYGYTF
TRBD2 TRBV15 CATSSGAGGLQYF
TRBD2 TRBV4-2 CASSKDPTSGRQMAGELFF
TRBD1 TRBV15 CATSNWAPRQGASETQYF
TRBD1 TRBV6-5 CASSYGHRGPGTEAFF
TRBD1 TRBV20-1 CSARQGAYTF
NA TRBV3-1/TRBV3-2 CASSQDLASLQQFF